The clone carrying this T cell receptor (beta chain) was detected only once. The germline gene is not matched at one end of the junction; a read error may be the cause. The sample is drawn from a study of T cells in Graves' hyperthyroidism and ophthalmopathy. Thyroid ultrasound and orbital computed tomography, with clinical symptoms and serum thyroxine and TRAb, informed diagnoses. RNA transcripts yielded amplified TCR beta CDR3 regions. The HTBI primer set was used in a first-round RT-PCR of the TCR CDR3. TCRdb called the multiplex PCR reads again in MiXCR, with one record for every CDR3 protein. Of approximately 870,000 distinct CDR3 sequences listed, about 38% are singletons. The sample comprised blood. The origin of this receptor is a man aged 18-30 years with Graves' hyperthyroidism.

The CDR3 here is CASSYEVGGYGYTF. CDR3 nucleotide sequence: TGTGCCAGCAGTTACGAGGTGGGCGGCTATGGCTACACCTTC. The chain uses TRBV10-3 and TRBJ1-2; no reliable D call. This CDR3 has 14 amino acids. Germline CDR1 ENHRY, CDR2 SYGVKD.